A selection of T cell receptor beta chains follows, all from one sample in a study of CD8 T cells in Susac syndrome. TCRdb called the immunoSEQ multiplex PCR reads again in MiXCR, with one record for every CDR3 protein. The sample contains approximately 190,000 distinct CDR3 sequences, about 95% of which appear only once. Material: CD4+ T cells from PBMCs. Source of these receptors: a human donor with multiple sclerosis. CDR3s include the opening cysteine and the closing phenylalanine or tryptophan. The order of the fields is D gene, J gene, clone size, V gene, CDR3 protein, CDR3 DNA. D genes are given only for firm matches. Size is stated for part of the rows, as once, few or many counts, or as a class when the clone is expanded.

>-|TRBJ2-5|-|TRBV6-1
CASSRGQGRQYF
TGTGCCAGCAGTAGGGGCCAAGGCCGGCAGTACTTC
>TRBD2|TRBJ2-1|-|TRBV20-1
CSARDWGGRVHNEQFF
TGCAGTGCTAGAGATTGGGGCGGGAGAGTTCACAATGAGCAGTTCTTC
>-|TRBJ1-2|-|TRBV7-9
CASRLRDSGYTF
TGTGCCAGCAGACTTCGGGATAGTGGCTACACCTTC
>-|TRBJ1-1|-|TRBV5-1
CASRLRPTENTEAFF
TGCGCCAGCAGATTGCGGCCGACCGAGAACACTGAAGCTTTCTTT
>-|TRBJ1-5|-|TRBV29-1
CSVGLDSNQPQHF
TGCAGCGTTGGTTTAGACAGCAATCAGCCCCAGCATTTT
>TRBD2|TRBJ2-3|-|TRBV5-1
CASSLGLAGQTDTQYF
TGCGCCAGCAGCTTAGGACTAGCGGGGCAAACAGATACGCAGTATTTT
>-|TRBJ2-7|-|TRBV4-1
CASSLRREIYEQYF
TGCGCCAGCAGCCTTCGGCGGGAAATATACGAGCAGTACTTC
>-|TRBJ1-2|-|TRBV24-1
CATSDTRGRGYTF
TGTGCCACCAGTGATACGAGGGGAAGGGGCTACACCTTC
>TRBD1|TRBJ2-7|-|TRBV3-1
CASSQEGTVRTYEQYF
TGTGCCAGCAGCCAAGAAGGGACAGTCAGGACCTACGAGCAGTACTTC
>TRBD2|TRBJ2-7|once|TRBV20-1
CSALWTSGGPREQYF
TGCAGTGCCCTATGGACTAGCGGAGGGCCGCGTGAGCAGTACTTC
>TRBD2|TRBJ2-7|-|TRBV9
CASSVALTSGYYEQYF
TGTGCCAGCAGCGTAGCTCTGACTAGCGGTTACTACGAGCAGTACTTC
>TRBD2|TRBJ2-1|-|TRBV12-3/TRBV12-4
CASSLTSGTFNEQFF
TGTGCCAGCAGTTTAACTAGCGGGACGTTCAATGAGCAGTTCTTC
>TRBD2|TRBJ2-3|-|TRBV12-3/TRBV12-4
CASSPGGVSTDTQYF
TGTGCCAGCAGCCCCGGGGGGGTAAGCACAGATACGCAGTATTTT
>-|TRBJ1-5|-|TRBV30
CAWSFKGNPQHF
TGTGCCTGGAGCTTCAAAGGGAATCCCCAGCATTTT
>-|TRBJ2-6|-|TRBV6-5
CASSYRPAGANVLTF
TGTGCCAGCAGTTACCGGCCAGCTGGGGCCAACGTCCTGACTTTC
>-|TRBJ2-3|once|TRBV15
CATSQASDTQYF
TGTGCCACCAGCCAGGCCTCAGATACGCAGTATTTT
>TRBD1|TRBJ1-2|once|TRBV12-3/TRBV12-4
CASTFGTGEGYTF
TGTGCCAGCACCTTCGGGACAGGGGAGGGCTACACCTTC
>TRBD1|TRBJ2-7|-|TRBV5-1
CASSGTAFYEQYF
TGCGCCAGCTCAGGGACAGCGTTCTACGAGCAGTACTTC
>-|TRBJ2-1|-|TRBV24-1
CATSAPAPRDRNEQFF
TGTGCCACCAGTGCGCCAGCCCCCAGGGACCGTAATGAGCAGTTCTTC
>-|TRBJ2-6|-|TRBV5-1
CASSLSRDLNPSGANVLTF
TGCGCCAGCAGCTTGTCCCGGGACCTAAATCCCTCTGGGGCCAACGTCCTGACTTTC
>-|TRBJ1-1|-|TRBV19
CASRRTVNTEAFF
TGTGCCAGTAGGAGGACAGTCAACACTGAAGCTTTCTTT
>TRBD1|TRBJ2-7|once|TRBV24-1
CATSDPGQGSYEQYF
TGTGCCACCAGTGATCCGGGACAGGGGTCCTACGAGCAGTACTTC
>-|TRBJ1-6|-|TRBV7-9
CASSLLRSGISPLHF
TGTGCCAGCAGCTTATTGCGATCAGGGATCTCACCCCTCCACTTT
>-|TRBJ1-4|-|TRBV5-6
CASSWRSTNEKLFF
TGTGCCAGCAGCTGGAGATCAACTAATGAAAAACTGTTTTTT
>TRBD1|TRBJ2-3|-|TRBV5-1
CASSYWDRSTDTQYF
TGCGCCAGCAGCTACTGGGACAGGAGCACAGATACGCAGTATTTT
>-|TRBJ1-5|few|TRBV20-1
CSARDRGNQPQHF
TGCAGTGCTAGAGATCGGGGCAATCAGCCCCAGCATTTT
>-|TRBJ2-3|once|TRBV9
CASSDGGPSTDTQYF
TGTGCCAGCAGCGATGGGGGGCCTAGCACAGATACGCAGTATTTT
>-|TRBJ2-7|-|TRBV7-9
CASSLVPGSYEQYF
TGTGCCAGCAGCTTAGTTCCTGGAAGCTACGAGCAGTACTTC
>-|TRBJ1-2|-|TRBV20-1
CSVSDGARSEDGYTF
TGCAGTGTTTCGGATGGGGCCCGTAGCGAGGATGGCTACACCTTC
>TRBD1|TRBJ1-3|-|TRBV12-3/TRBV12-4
CASSPGQGIAGNTIYF
TGTGCCAGCAGCCCGGGACAGGGGATAGCTGGAAACACCATATATTTT
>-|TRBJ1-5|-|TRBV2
CASTSGNQPQHF
TGTGCCAGCACTAGTGGGAATCAGCCCCAGCATTTT
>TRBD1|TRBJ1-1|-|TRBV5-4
CASSLALWTGNTEAFF
TGTGCCAGCAGCTTGGCCCTATGGACAGGGAACACTGAAGCTTTCTTT